These T cell receptor beta chains were read from a single sample in a study of blood T cell repertoires in COVID-19. The data were produced by immunoSEQ multiplex PCR, yet TCRdb's version contains in-frame clones alone and is incomplete. The sample includes roughly 250,000 clones, about 87% of them seen just once. The sequencing sample was made of PBMCs or T cells enriched from blood (not recorded which). The source of these receptors is a man aged 50-59 years who had been exposed to COVID-19. Both conserved end residues are part of each CDR3. The order of the fields is V gene, D gene, J gene, clone size, CDR3 length, CDR3 protein, CDR3 DNA. A D gene is named only where the DNA matches it firmly. Clone size, where shown, is once, few, many, or a class for clones that have expanded.

v_call: TRBV2; d_call: NA; j_call: TRBJ1-4; clone_size: NA; cdr3_length: 14; cdr3_aa: CASSVQGNHEKLFF; cdr3_nt: TGTGCCAGCAGTGTACAGGGAAACCATGAAAAACTGTTTTTT
v_call: TRBV6-2/TRBV6-3; d_call: TRBD2; j_call: TRBJ2-1; clone_size: once; cdr3_length: 17; cdr3_aa: CASSSSGESRSYNEQFF; cdr3_nt: TGTGCCAGCAGTTCTAGCGGGGAATCCCGCTCGTACAATGAGCAGTTCTTC
v_call: TRBV3-1/TRBV3-2; d_call: NA; j_call: TRBJ1-5; clone_size: NA; cdr3_length: 18; cdr3_aa: CASSPTGHQPYSNQPQHF; cdr3_nt: TGTGCCAGCAGCCCGACAGGTCATCAACCTTATAGCAATCAGCCCCAGCATTTT
v_call: TRBV5-1; d_call: NA; j_call: TRBJ1-1; clone_size: once; cdr3_length: 15; cdr3_aa: CASSLGVTRSTEAFF; cdr3_nt: TGCGCCAGCAGCTTGGGGGTTACCCGGAGCACTGAAGCTTTCTTT
v_call: TRBV5-1; d_call: NA; j_call: TRBJ2-5; clone_size: NA; cdr3_length: 14; cdr3_aa: CASSFGQGGETQYF; cdr3_nt: TGCGCCAGCAGCTTCGGCCAGGGTGGAGAGACCCAGTACTTC
v_call: TRBV4-1; d_call: NA; j_call: TRBJ1-4; clone_size: NA; cdr3_length: 20; cdr3_aa: CASSTAWTALFGATNEKLFF; cdr3_nt: TGCGCCAGCAGCACCGCTTGGACAGCCCTTTTTGGGGCAACTAATGAAAAACTGTTTTTT
v_call: TRBV28; d_call: TRBD1; j_call: TRBJ1-2; clone_size: NA; cdr3_length: 18; cdr3_aa: CASSFIGTGKKSGYGYTF; cdr3_nt: TGTGCCAGCAGTTTTATAGGGACAGGGAAAAAAAGTGGCTATGGCTACACCTTC
v_call: TRBV7-9; d_call: NA; j_call: TRBJ1-4; clone_size: NA; cdr3_length: 13; cdr3_aa: CASSLATNEKLFF; cdr3_nt: TGTGCCAGCAGCTTAGCTACAAACGAAAAACTGTTTTTT
v_call: TRBV5-1; d_call: TRBD2; j_call: TRBJ2-2; clone_size: NA; cdr3_length: 16; cdr3_aa: CASSLEASGSYRELFF; cdr3_nt: TGCGCCAGCAGCTTGGAGGCTAGCGGGAGCTACCGGGAGCTGTTTTTT
v_call: TRBV12-5; d_call: NA; j_call: TRBJ2-3; clone_size: NA; cdr3_length: 13; cdr3_aa: CASGQTATDTQYF; cdr3_nt: TGTGCTAGTGGCCAGACAGCCACAGATACGCAGTATTTT
v_call: TRBV24-1; d_call: NA; j_call: TRBJ1-4; clone_size: NA; cdr3_length: 17; cdr3_aa: CATSDGRQHATNEKLFF; cdr3_nt: TGTGCCACCAGTGATGGGAGACAACACGCAACTAATGAAAAACTGTTTTTT
v_call: TRBV4-1; d_call: NA; j_call: TRBJ2-2; clone_size: NA; cdr3_length: 14; cdr3_aa: CASSLLTATGELFF; cdr3_nt: TGCGCCAGCAGCCTCCTCACAGCAACCGGGGAGCTGTTTTTT
v_call: TRBV7-9; d_call: NA; j_call: TRBJ1-2; clone_size: NA; cdr3_length: 13; cdr3_aa: CASSLTPNYGYTF; cdr3_nt: TGTGCCAGCAGCTTAACACCGAACTATGGCTACACCTTC
v_call: TRBV10-1; d_call: NA; j_call: TRBJ1-1; clone_size: NA; cdr3_length: 14; cdr3_aa: CASSSSSPNTEAFF; cdr3_nt: TGCGCCAGCAGTTCGAGTTCCCCGAACACTGAAGCTTTCTTT
v_call: TRBV15; d_call: NA; j_call: TRBJ2-1; clone_size: NA; cdr3_length: 13; cdr3_aa: CATSRDQGGEQFF; cdr3_nt: TGTGCCACCAGCAGGGACCAGGGGGGCGAGCAGTTCTTC
v_call: TRBV2; d_call: NA; j_call: TRBJ1-5; clone_size: few; cdr3_length: 14; cdr3_aa: CASSVSPGDQPQHF; cdr3_nt: TGTGCCAGCAGTGTTTCGCCAGGGGATCAGCCCCAGCATTTT
v_call: TRBV19; d_call: NA; j_call: TRBJ1-2; clone_size: NA; cdr3_length: 12; cdr3_aa: CATSQGYYGYTF; cdr3_nt: TGTGCCACCTCTCAGGGATACTATGGCTACACCTTC
v_call: TRBV4-1; d_call: NA; j_call: TRBJ1-1; clone_size: NA; cdr3_length: 14; cdr3_aa: CASSQDWWHTEAFF; cdr3_nt: TGCGCCAGCAGCCAAGATTGGTGGCACACTGAAGCTTTCTTT
v_call: TRBV9; d_call: NA; j_call: TRBJ1-4; clone_size: NA; cdr3_length: 15; cdr3_aa: CASSASRLGNEKLFF; cdr3_nt: TGTGCCAGCAGCGCCTCAAGACTGGGTAATGAAAAACTGTTTTTT
v_call: TRBV9; d_call: NA; j_call: TRBJ2-5; clone_size: NA; cdr3_length: 18; cdr3_aa: CASSVAPWGESGQETQYF; cdr3_nt: TGTGCCAGCAGCGTAGCCCCCTGGGGGGAAAGCGGGCAAGAGACCCAGTACTTC
v_call: TRBV28; d_call: NA; j_call: TRBJ1-1; clone_size: few; cdr3_length: 14; cdr3_aa: CASSLRAGRREAFF; cdr3_nt: TGTGCCAGCAGTTTAAGGGCAGGGCGTCGTGAAGCTTTCTTT
v_call: TRBV20-1; d_call: NA; j_call: TRBJ1-1; clone_size: once; cdr3_length: 11; cdr3_aa: CSVRGYDEAFF; cdr3_nt: TGCAGTGTGAGAGGCTACGATGAAGCTTTCTTT
v_call: TRBV7-2; d_call: NA; j_call: TRBJ2-5; clone_size: NA; cdr3_length: 13; cdr3_aa: CASSGPGLALRYF; cdr3_nt: TGTGCCAGCAGCGGACCCGGACTCGCACTGCGGTACTTC
v_call: TRBV11-2; d_call: TRBD1; j_call: TRBJ1-2; clone_size: NA; cdr3_length: 16; cdr3_aa: CASSLTGGPSNYGYTF; cdr3_nt: TGTGCCAGCAGCTTGACAGGGGGCCCTTCTAACTATGGCTACACCTTC
v_call: TRBV4-1; d_call: TRBD2; j_call: TRBJ2-2; clone_size: NA; cdr3_length: 16; cdr3_aa: CASSQEGLANAGELFF; cdr3_nt: TGCGCCAGCAGCCAGGAGGGACTAGCGAATGCCGGGGAGCTGTTTTTT
v_call: TRBV4-1; d_call: TRBD1; j_call: TRBJ1-1; clone_size: NA; cdr3_length: 15; cdr3_aa: CASSETGQGNTEAFF; cdr3_nt: TGCGCCAGCAGCGAAACGGGACAGGGAAACACTGAAGCTTTCTTT
v_call: TRBV7-3; d_call: NA; j_call: TRBJ1-1; clone_size: NA; cdr3_length: 13; cdr3_aa: CASSLIKNTEAFF; cdr3_nt: TGTGCCAGCAGCTTAATAAAGAACACTGAAGCTTTCTTT
v_call: TRBV5-1; d_call: NA; j_call: TRBJ1-1; clone_size: NA; cdr3_length: 13; cdr3_aa: CASSMGGPTKAFF; cdr3_nt: TGCGCCAGCAGTATGGGGGGGCCTACTAAAGCTTTCTTT
v_call: TRBV7-8; d_call: TRBD1; j_call: TRBJ2-1; clone_size: NA; cdr3_length: 20; cdr3_aa: CASTRNDRGETQSSYNEQFF; cdr3_nt: TGTGCCAGCACCCGAAACGACAGGGGGGAAACCCAAAGCTCCTACAATGAGCAGTTCTTC
v_call: TRBV18; d_call: TRBD1; j_call: TRBJ2-1; clone_size: NA; cdr3_length: 14; cdr3_aa: CASSPLDRGHEQFF; cdr3_nt: TGTGCCAGCTCACCCCTGGACAGGGGCCATGAGCAGTTCTTC
v_call: TRBV27; d_call: NA; j_call: TRBJ2-1; clone_size: NA; cdr3_length: 12; cdr3_aa: CASSLANNEQFF; cdr3_nt: TGTGCCAGCAGTTTGGCCAACAATGAGCAGTTCTTC
v_call: TRBV7-9; d_call: NA; j_call: TRBJ1-4; clone_size: NA; cdr3_length: 13; cdr3_aa: CASRPTGLEKLFF; cdr3_nt: TGTGCCAGCAGGCCGACAGGCTTAGAAAAACTGTTTTTT
v_call: TRBV19; d_call: NA; j_call: TRBJ2-3; clone_size: NA; cdr3_length: 13; cdr3_aa: CASSSRVADTQYF; cdr3_nt: TGTGCCAGTAGTAGCAGGGTTGCAGATACGCAGTATTTT
v_call: TRBV18; d_call: NA; j_call: TRBJ1-5; clone_size: NA; cdr3_length: 15; cdr3_aa: CASSPGLAGNQPQHF; cdr3_nt: TGTGCCAGCTCACCGGGACTTGCAGGGAATCAGCCCCAGCATTTT
v_call: TRBV5-8; d_call: NA; j_call: TRBJ1-1; clone_size: NA; cdr3_length: 16; cdr3_aa: CASSRGAPHMNTEAFF; cdr3_nt: TGTGCCAGCAGTCGGGGGGCGCCTCACATGAACACTGAAGCTTTCTTT
v_call: TRBV19; d_call: NA; j_call: TRBJ1-1; clone_size: NA; cdr3_length: 14; cdr3_aa: CASSPTYRGTEAFF; cdr3_nt: TGTGCCAGTAGCCCCACCTACCGCGGTACTGAAGCTTTCTTT
v_call: TRBV24-1; d_call: NA; j_call: TRBJ1-6; clone_size: NA; cdr3_length: 20; cdr3_aa: CATSEPRGSPSSSYNSPLHF; cdr3_nt: TGTGCCACCAGTGAACCGCGGGGGTCACCTTCGAGCTCCTATAATTCACCCCTCCACTTT
v_call: TRBV5-1; d_call: TRBD2; j_call: TRBJ2-3; clone_size: NA; cdr3_length: 15; cdr3_aa: CASSFTSAYTDTQYF; cdr3_nt: TGCGCCAGCAGCTTTACTAGCGCGTACACAGATACGCAGTATTTT
v_call: TRBV11-3; d_call: NA; j_call: TRBJ1-2; clone_size: few; cdr3_length: 12; cdr3_aa: CASSLVAFGYTF; cdr3_nt: TGTGCCAGCAGCTTAGTAGCCTTCGGCTACACCTTC
v_call: TRBV27; d_call: NA; j_call: TRBJ2-2; clone_size: NA; cdr3_length: 16; cdr3_aa: CASSPVAPANTGELFF; cdr3_nt: TGTGCCAGCAGTCCGGTCGCTCCCGCGAACACCGGGGAGCTGTTTTTT
v_call: TRBV24-1; d_call: NA; j_call: TRBJ2-1; clone_size: NA; cdr3_length: 14; cdr3_aa: CATSEAVSYNEQFF; cdr3_nt: TGTGCCACCAGTGAGGCAGTCTCCTACAATGAGCAGTTCTTC
v_call: TRBV14; d_call: TRBD1; j_call: TRBJ1-2; clone_size: once; cdr3_length: 15; cdr3_aa: CASSPSQTGAAGYTF; cdr3_nt: TGTGCCAGCAGCCCGTCCCAAACAGGGGCGGCTGGCTACACCTTC
v_call: TRBV28; d_call: NA; j_call: TRBJ1-2; clone_size: few; cdr3_length: 11; cdr3_aa: CASRAGYGYTF; cdr3_nt: TGTGCATCCCGCGCGGGGTATGGCTACACCTTC
v_call: TRBV28; d_call: NA; j_call: TRBJ2-1; clone_size: NA; cdr3_length: 14; cdr3_aa: CASRSPGLINEQFF; cdr3_nt: TGTGCCAGCAGAAGCCCGGGACTTATTAATGAGCAGTTCTTC
v_call: TRBV4-1; d_call: NA; j_call: TRBJ2-6; clone_size: NA; cdr3_length: 12; cdr3_aa: CASSHDINVLTF; cdr3_nt: TGCGCCAGCAGTCATGACATCAACGTCCTGACTTTC
v_call: TRBV19; d_call: NA; j_call: TRBJ1-1; clone_size: once; cdr3_length: 14; cdr3_aa: CASRISGFGTEAFF; cdr3_nt: TGTGCCAGTAGAATATCAGGGTTTGGAACTGAAGCTTTCTTT
v_call: TRBV5-1; d_call: NA; j_call: TRBJ1-3; clone_size: NA; cdr3_length: 15; cdr3_aa: CASSPSGSSGNTIYF; cdr3_nt: TGCGCCAGCAGCCCCAGCGGGAGCTCTGGAAACACCATATATTTT
v_call: TRBV30; d_call: TRBD1; j_call: TRBJ1-5; clone_size: NA; cdr3_length: 17; cdr3_aa: CAWDTGGATVGNQPQHF; cdr3_nt: TGTGCCTGGGATACAGGGGGCGCGACGGTTGGCAATCAGCCCCAGCATTTT
v_call: TRBV5-1; d_call: TRBD2; j_call: TRBJ2-5; clone_size: NA; cdr3_length: 16; cdr3_aa: CASSLVVSGRQETQYF; cdr3_nt: TGCGCCAGCAGCTTGGTAGTGAGCGGGAGACAAGAGACCCAGTACTTC
v_call: TRBV24-1; d_call: TRBD2; j_call: TRBJ2-3; clone_size: NA; cdr3_length: 21; cdr3_aa: CATSDWGTSGSGRYGTDTQYF; cdr3_nt: TGTGCCACCAGTGACTGGGGGACTAGCGGGAGTGGTCGGTACGGCACAGATACGCAGTATTTT
v_call: TRBV7-9; d_call: TRBD1; j_call: TRBJ1-1; clone_size: NA; cdr3_length: 16; cdr3_aa: CASRGKWTGKNTEAFF; cdr3_nt: TGTGCCAGCAGGGGGAAATGGACAGGGAAGAACACTGAAGCTTTCTTT
v_call: TRBV11-2; d_call: NA; j_call: TRBJ2-3; clone_size: NA; cdr3_length: 15; cdr3_aa: CASRRQGLSTDTQYF; cdr3_nt: TGTGCCAGCAGGCGTCAGGGATTAAGCACAGATACGCAGTATTTT
v_call: TRBV7-8; d_call: NA; j_call: TRBJ2-3; clone_size: NA; cdr3_length: 15; cdr3_aa: CASRPDRKSTDTQYF; cdr3_nt: TGTGCCAGCAGGCCCGACAGGAAATCCACAGATACGCAGTATTTT
v_call: TRBV5-6; d_call: TRBD1; j_call: TRBJ1-2; clone_size: NA; cdr3_length: 17; cdr3_aa: CASSLETTGDLNYGYTF; cdr3_nt: TGTGCCAGCAGCTTGGAAACCACAGGGGACCTAAACTATGGCTACACCTTC
v_call: TRBV18; d_call: TRBD1; j_call: TRBJ1-2; clone_size: NA; cdr3_length: 17; cdr3_aa: CASSPPGQGSRAGGYTF; cdr3_nt: TGTGCCAGCTCACCCCCGGGACAGGGGTCTCGAGCGGGAGGCTACACCTTC